These 22 T cell receptor beta chains came from one sample sequenced in a study of T cell changes during pregnancy in multiple sclerosis. Some clones are missing from TCRdb's copy, which holds only in-frame ones; the method was immunoSEQ multiplex PCR. The table records approximately 92,000 clones, more than 85% of them present only once. Sequenced material: peripheral blood, taken in the first trimester of pregnancy. These receptors came from a female donor with multiple sclerosis, enrolled in a pregnancy study.

The count of this clone is one. The chain has TRBV10-2 and TRBJ2-7; 9 positions agree with TRBD2. J lost 2 bases, V lost 0 bases, and 5 bases had no gene match. Germline-derived CDR1 and CDR2 are WSHSY and SAAADI. The CDR3 loop spans 16 amino acids. The CDR3 DNA reads TGCGCCAGCAGTGAGTCACTAGCGGGCCATCCCTACGAGCAGTACTTC. Translated, it gives CASSESLAGHPYEQYF.

The chain recombines TRBV6-1 with TRBJ1-5, with TRBD1 matching over 11 bases. Losses at the gene ends were 3 bases for V and 8 bases for J; bases not matched to a gene: 9. Germline loops: CDR1 MNHNS, CDR2 SASEGT. The length of the CDR3 is 16 residues. As DNA, the CDR3 is TGTGCCAGCAGTGACCCAAGGACAGGGGGCCGGGAGCCCCAGCATTTT. Protein: CASSDPRTGGREPQHF.

The chain recombines TRBV4-1 with TRBJ2-6; 10 bases agree with TRBD2. CDR3 length: 19 amino acids. Germline lookup yields CDR1 MGHRA and CDR2 YSYEKL. V gave up 0 bases and J gave up 4 bases; unmatched junction bases: 9. CDR3 sequence: CASSQDGLAGVGGANVLTF. In DNA, the CDR3 is TGCGCCAGCAGCCAAGATGGTCTAGCGGGAGTAGGGGGGGCCAACGTCCTGACTTTC.

V usage is TRBV15 and J usage is TRBJ1-5; D not resolved. The germline V gene encodes CDR1 LNHNV and CDR2 YYDKDF (reference sequence). V lost 0 bases and J 5 bases, leaving 14 bases between the germline ends. The CDR3 loop spans 16 amino acids. Here the CDR3 DNA reads TGTGCCACCAGCAGAGAGGTTAGCGGGGTTGATCAGCCCCAGCATTTT. This sequence encodes CATSREVSGVDQPQHF. Filled out from reference TRBV15 and TRBJ1-5, the complete variable domain reads DAMVIQNPRYQVTQFGKPVTLSCSQTLNHNVMYWYQQKSSQAPKLLFHYYDKDFNNEADTPDNFQSRRPNTSFCFLDIRSPGLGDTAMYLCATSREVSGVDQPQHFGDGTRLSIL.

This clone has only one observation. V and J are TRBV14 and TRBJ1-2; maybe TRBD1 (6 bases). Trimming pared 0 bases from V and 2 bases from J, leaving 25 bases between. Germline V lookup: CDR1 SGHDN, CDR2 FVKESK. This CDR3 spans 20 amino acids. The DNA of the CDR3 is TGTGCCAGCAGCCAAGATGAGTGGTCGGGACACCAAGTACGAAACTATGGCTACACCTTC. Its protein is CASSQDEWSGHQVRNYGYTF.

The rearrangement links TRBV19 to TRBJ2-7, with 7 bases lining up with TRBD1. The CDR3 sequence is 16 residues long. The trim removed 3 bases at V and 6 bases at J, leaving 14 bases unmatched. CDR1 and CDR2 (germline): LNHDA, SQIVND (reference sequence). The CDR3 loop is CASSIEFLGTASEQYF. The CDR3 coding sequence is TGTGCCAGTAGTATCGAATTCTTGGGGACAGCCAGCGAGCAGTACTTC.

The chain employs TRBV18 and TRBJ2-7; the D gene is possibly TRBD1 (6 bases). The CDR3 spans 14 residues. Between the trimmed V and J ends, which lost 1 base and 2 bases, there was a span of 9 bases. Germline CDR1 reads KGHSH; CDR2 reads LQKENI. The CDR3 reads CASSPRGQTYEQYF. DNA for the CDR3: TGTGCCAGCTCACCACGCGGACAGACCTACGAGCAGTACTTC.

The CDR3 DNA follows: TGTGCCATCAGTGAGGCAGGGACAGATACGCAGTATTTT. It is translated as CAISEAGTDTQYF. The chain joins TRBV10-3 to TRBJ2-3, with D tentatively TRBD1 (5 bases). V was trimmed by 2 bases and J by 3 bases, leaving 6 bases between them. The CDR3 has 13 amino acids. Germline CDR1 ENHRY, CDR2 SYGVKD.

The gene calls are TRBV2 and TRBJ1-4; the match to TRBD1 covers 7 bases. The CDR3 length is 15 residues. Germline CDR1 reads SNHLY; CDR2 reads FYNNEI. V shed 5 bases, J shed 5 bases, and the junction held 8 bases outside the gene matches. The DNA of the CDR3 is TGTGCCAGCAGTAGAACAGGGGCCGAGAATGAAAAACTGTTTTTT. It specifies CASSRTGAENEKLFF. The full variable domain, its missing parts supplied by reference TRBV2 and TRBJ1-4, is EPEVTQTPSHQVTQMGQEVILRCVPISNHLYFYWYRQILGQKVEFLVSFYNNEISEKSEIFDDQFSVERPDGSNFTLKIRSTKLEDSAMYFCASSRTGAENEKLFFGSGTQLSVL.

The chain couples TRBV6-5 to TRBJ1-4; 7 bases map to TRBD1. The length of the CDR3 is 13 residues. Germline V gene sequence: CDR1 MNHEY, CDR2 SVGAGI. With 7 bases clipped from V and 8 bases from J, the junction kept 7 bases outside the gene matches. CDR3 loop: CASTTGPFEKLFF. CDR3 nucleotide sequence: TGTGCCAGCACGACAGGGCCGTTCGAAAAACTGTTTTTT.

The genes are TRBV6-1 and TRBJ1-3; D is uncertain. The CDR3 covers 15 residues. V lost 6 bases and J 5 bases, leaving 17 bases between the germline ends. The germline gives CDR1 MNHNS, CDR2 SASEGT. The DNA for the CDR3 is TGTGCCAGCAGCGCAATGGCAGTATCGAGAAACACCATATATTTT. Protein sequence: CASSAMAVSRNTIYF.

The CDR3 protein is CASSLRQGYTEAFF. In DNA form, the CDR3 reads TGCGCCAGCAGCCTCCGACAGGGATACACTGAAGCTTTCTTT. The chain uses TRBV5-1 and TRBJ1-1, with TRBD1 matching 7 bases. The CDR3 sequence is 14 residues long. Trimming cost V 4 bases and J 3 bases; bases outside gene matches: 6. Germline-derived CDR1 and CDR2 are SGHRS and YFSETQ.

The V gene is TRBV5-1, the J gene TRBJ1-1; D call uncertain. Per the germline V gene, CDR1 is SGHRS and CDR2 is YFSETQ. The CDR3 runs 13 residues. Trimming removed 0 bases at V and 4 bases at J, with 7 bases between. In DNA form, the CDR3 reads TGCGCCAGCAGCTTGGTGGGGAGCACTGAAGCTTTCTTT. Residues: CASSLVGSTEAFF.

The chain couples TRBV27 to TRBJ2-7; 9 bases are shared with TRBD2. Germline V gene lookup returns CDR1 MNHEY and CDR2 SMNVEV (reference sequence). CDR3 length: 16 residues. V lost 5 bases and J lost 7; bases outside the gene matches: 15. The CDR3 protein is CASSPPAVAGVREQYF. The CDR3 bases are TGTGCCAGCAGTCCGCCGGCGGTAGCGGGAGTACGGGAGCAGTACTTC.

About this clone itself: An end of the junction does not agree with germline; a read error may underlie this. The chain couples TRBV5-6 to TRBJ2-3; TRBD2 matches 12 bases. Germline lookup yields CDR1 SGHDT and CDR2 YYEEEE. The CDR3 is made up of 16 amino acids. CDR3 residues: CASRLGLAGGPDTQYF. CDR3 in DNA: TGTGCCAGCAGGTTGGGGCTAGCGGGAGGGCCGGATACGCAGTATTTT.

The rearrangement uses TRBV4-3 and TRBJ2-7; TRBD2 aligns across 12 bases. CDR1 and CDR2 from the germline V gene are LGHNA and YSLEER. J was trimmed by 2 bases and V by 1 base; bases with no gene match: 9. This CDR3 region has 18 residues. CDR3 region: CASSQALAGLAGPYEQYF. CDR3 bases: TGCGCCAGCAGCCAAGCACTCGCAGGACTAGCGGGACCCTACGAGCAGTACTTC.

The rearrangement uses TRBV10-3 and TRBJ1-1; 8 bases are shared with TRBD1. The CDR3 totals 15 residues. After removal of 3 bases from V and 1 base from J, the junction contained 4 bases not matched to a gene. Germline CDR1 is ENHRY and CDR2 is SYGVKD. CDR3 in amino acids: CAISDQGARNTEAFF. As DNA, the CDR3 is TGTGCCATCAGTGACCAGGGGGCGAGGAACACTGAAGCTTTCTTT.

The chain joins TRBV2 to TRBJ2-5, with D perhaps TRBD1 (6 bases). Trimming removed 6 bases from V and 3 bases from J, with 11 bases in between. CDR1 is SNHLY, CDR2 FYNNEI, per germline. The CDR3 has 13 residues. The CDR3 DNA is TGTGCCAGCAGCACAGGGTCCAAAGAGACCCAGTACTTC. Amino acids: CASSTGSKETQYF.

This clone was seen a single time. The chain links TRBV7-2 to TRBJ2-3; 8 bases line up with TRBD2. Germline V gene lookup returns CDR1 SGHTA and CDR2 FQGNSA. CDR3 length: 15 residues. Trimming at V came to 5 bases and at J to 2 bases, leaving 6 bases not matched to a gene. In DNA form, the CDR3 reads TGTGCCAGCAGCCCTACTAGCGGAAACACAGATACGCAGTATTTT. This encodes CASSPTSGNTDTQYF. The full variable domain, its missing parts supplied by reference TRBV7-2 and TRBJ2-3, is GAGVSQSPSNKVTEKGKDVELRCDPISGHTALYWYRQSLGQGLEFLIYFQGNSAPDKSGLPSDRFSAERTGGSVSTLTIQRTQQEDSAVYLCASSPTSGNTDTQYFGPGTRLTVL.

The gene calls are TRBV29-1 and TRBJ2-5; 8 nucleotides align to TRBD2. Germline V gene data show CDR1 as SQVTM and CDR2 as ANQGSEA. The CDR3 runs to 14 residues. With 4 bases clipped from V and 5 bases from J, the junction kept 9 bases outside the gene matches. The CDR3 sequence is CSVAGGRRRETQYF. Written as DNA, the CDR3 is TGCAGCGTTGCCGGCGGGAGGCGAAGGGAGACCCAGTACTTC.

The chain uses TRBV19 and TRBJ1-5, with D uncertain. CDR3 length: 16 amino acids. Trimming pared 0 bases from V and 5 bases from J, leaving 14 bases between. The germline V gene encodes CDR1 LNHDA and CDR2 SQIVND (reference sequence). CDR3 protein: CASSIELAVLHQPQHF. The CDR3 DNA is TGTGCCAGTAGTATAGAGCTGGCTGTGTTGCATCAGCCCCAGCATTTT.

The gene calls are TRBV5-1 and TRBJ1-1, with 7 bases lining up with TRBD1. There are 14 residues in the CDR3. The junction had 8 bases not matched to a gene; V was cut back by 4 bases and J by 5 bases. Germline V gene sequence: CDR1 SGHRS, CDR2 YFSETQ. The CDR3 DNA reads TGCGCCAGCAGCCGGACAGGTGAAACTACTGAAGCTTTCTTT. Protein: CASSRTGETTEAFF.